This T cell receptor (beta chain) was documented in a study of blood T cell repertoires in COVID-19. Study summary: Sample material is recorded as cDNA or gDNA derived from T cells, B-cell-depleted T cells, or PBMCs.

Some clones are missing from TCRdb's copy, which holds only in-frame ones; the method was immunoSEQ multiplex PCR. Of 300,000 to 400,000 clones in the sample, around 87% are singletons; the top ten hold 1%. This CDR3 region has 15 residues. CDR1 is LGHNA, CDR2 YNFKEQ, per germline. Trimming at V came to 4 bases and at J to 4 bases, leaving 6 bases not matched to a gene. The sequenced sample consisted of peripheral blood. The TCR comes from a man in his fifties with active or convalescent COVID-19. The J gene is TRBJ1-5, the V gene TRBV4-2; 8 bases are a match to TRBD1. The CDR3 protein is CASSPTDRGNQPQHF. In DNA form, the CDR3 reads TGTGCCAGCAGCCCCACAGACAGGGGTAATCAGCCCCAGCATTTT.